A selection of T cell receptor beta chains follows, all from one sample in a study of blood T cell repertoires in COVID-19. Measured with immunoSEQ multiplex PCR; TCRdb has only the in-frame clones, and not every one. The profile shows fewer than 250,000 clones, roughly four fifths of them singletons. Sequencing was done on a sample of peripheral blood. The receptor set was obtained from a woman between 40 and 55 years old with acute or convalescent COVID-19. Both conserved end residues are part of each CDR3. D genes are given only for firm matches. Rows may omit the clone size; those that give it use once, few, many or a size class.

-	-	TRBV19	TRBJ2-1	CASSLRLENHEQFF	TGTGCCAGTAGTTTGCGTCTAGAAAACCATGAGCAGTTCTTC
TRBD1	-	TRBV9	TRBJ1-2	CASSVPGIGQGRGGYTF	TGTGCCAGCAGCGTCCCCGGAATAGGACAGGGGAGAGGTGGCTACACCTTC
-	once	TRBV6-2/TRBV6-3	TRBJ2-3	CASSLRLGNTQYF	TGTGCCAGCAGTTTGCGACTAGGAAATACGCAGTATTTT
TRBD1	-	TRBV27	TRBJ1-5	CASSLLGGGTGASNQPQHF	TGTGCCAGCAGTTTGCTCGGAGGAGGGACAGGGGCGTCCAATCAGCCCCAGCATTTT
TRBD1	-	TRBV6-5	TRBJ1-4	CASSPQTGGEKLFF	TGTGCCAGCAGCCCCCAGACAGGGGGGGAAAAACTGTTTTTT
-	-	TRBV4-2	TRBJ2-2	CASSQARSGELFF	TGTGCCAGCAGCCAAGCGAGGAGCGGGGAGCTGTTTTTT
TRBD2	-	TRBV27	TRBJ2-1	CASSPRTSGGYNEQFF	TGTGCCAGCAGTCCTCGGACTAGCGGGGGTTACAATGAGCAGTTCTTC
TRBD1	-	TRBV5-1	TRBJ2-7	CASSPGGYEQYF	TGCGCCAGCAGTCCAGGGGGCTACGAGCAGTACTTC
TRBD2	-	TRBV9	TRBJ2-5	CASSNGGGLQETQYF	TGTGCCAGCTCAAATGGCGGGGGACTCCAAGAGACCCAGTACTTC
-	few	TRBV4-2	TRBJ1-4	CASSQVREKLFF	TGTGCCAGCAGCCAAGTGCGAGAAAAACTGTTTTTT
TRBD2	-	TRBV7-6	TRBJ2-7	CASSLGTSGRADEQYF	TGTGCCAGCAGCCTGGGGACTAGCGGGAGGGCCGACGAGCAGTACTTC
TRBD2	-	TRBV3-1/TRBV3-2	TRBJ2-3	CASSQVGSGGSTDTQYF	TGTGCCAGCAGCCAAGTCGGTAGCGGGGGCTCCACAGATACGCAGTATTTT
-	-	TRBV19	TRBJ1-1	CASSNTGITEAFF	TGTGCCAGTAGTAATACAGGGATCACTGAAGCTTTCTTT
TRBD2	-	TRBV6-6	TRBJ2-3	CASSGSGLGTSDTQYF	TGTGCCAGCAGTGGGTCGGGACTAGGTACGTCAGATACGCAGTATTTT
-	once	TRBV7-8	TRBJ2-7	CASSLATGTHTSPYEQYF	TGTGCCAGCAGCTTAGCCACAGGGACCCATACCTCCCCCTACGAGCAGTACTTC
TRBD2	-	TRBV2	TRBJ2-4	CASISGDLAKNIQYF	TGTGCCAGCATCAGCGGGGACTTAGCCAAAAACATTCAGTACTTC
-	-	TRBV18	TRBJ2-1	CASSHSPTGEQFF	TGTGCCAGCTCACACTCCCCGACAGGAGAGCAGTTCTTC
-	-	TRBV10-3	TRBJ2-7	CAIRTRTYEQYF	TGTGCCATCAGGACACGGACCTACGAGCAGTACTTC
TRBD1	-	TRBV19	TRBJ2-2	CASSRTGTNTGELFF	TGTGCCAGTAGTAGGACAGGGACCAACACCGGGGAGCTGTTTTTT
TRBD2	-	TRBV3-1/TRBV3-2	TRBJ2-3	CASSQDLTTSGKHTQYF	TGTGCCAGCAGCCAAGATCTGACGACTAGCGGAAAACATACGCAGTATTTT
TRBD2	-	TRBV6-5	TRBJ2-7	CASSYRGGRFYEQYF	TGTGCCAGCAGTTACCGGGGGGGGAGGTTTTACGAGCAGTACTTC
-	-	TRBV19	TRBJ1-6	CASSMTAGESPLHF	TGTGCCAGTAGTATGACAGCAGGAGAATCACCCCTCCACTTT
-	-	TRBV6-6	TRBJ1-1	CASSPRLEAFF	TGTGCCAGCAGCCCGCGACTTGAAGCTTTCTTT
TRBD2	-	TRBV18	TRBJ2-3	CASSPPSGGGSDTQYF	TGTGCCAGCTCACCACCATCCGGGGGGGGATCAGATACGCAGTATTTT
TRBD1	-	TRBV6-5	TRBJ2-3	CASSYTAGGSTDTQYF	TGTGCCAGCAGTTACACGGCAGGGGGTAGCACAGATACGCAGTATTTT
-	-	TRBV3-1/TRBV3-2	TRBJ1-6	CASSLRPGQPPYNSPLHF	TGTGCCAGCAGCTTAAGGCCGGGACAACCCCCCTATAATTCACCCCTCCACTTT
TRBD2	once	TRBV5-8	TRBJ2-1	CASSFNPGRGEQFF	TGTGCCAGCAGCTTCAATCCAGGGAGGGGTGAGCAGTTCTTC
-	once	TRBV5-5	TRBJ2-1	CASSLGTPPYNEQFF	TGTGCCAGCAGCTTGGGGACTCCTCCTTACAATGAGCAGTTCTTC
TRBD1	-	TRBV5-6	TRBJ1-6	CASSEVGQGYNSPLHF	TGTGCCAGCAGCGAGGTAGGACAGGGGTATAATTCACCCCTCCACTTT
-	-	TRBV14	TRBJ2-1	CASSGGTYNEQFF	TGTGCCAGCAGCGGGGGGACTTACAATGAGCAGTTCTTC
-	once	TRBV7-6	TRBJ2-7	CASSFNEGSYEQYF	TGTGCCAGCAGCTTCAATGAGGGCTCCTACGAGCAGTACTTC
TRBD1	-	TRBV10-1	TRBJ1-1	CASSPYRGSRFTEAFF	TGCGCCAGCAGCCCTTACAGGGGGTCAAGATTCACTGAAGCTTTCTTT
TRBD1	-	TRBV18	TRBJ2-5	CASSQRQGRLQETQYF	TGTGCCAGCTCACAGAGACAGGGGAGGCTTCAAGAGACCCAGTACTTC
TRBD1	-	TRBV7-3	TRBJ2-1	CASSLGTGEYNEQFF	TGTGCCAGCAGCCTAGGGACAGGGGAATACAATGAGCAGTTCTTC
-	-	TRBV11-2	TRBJ2-7	CASSFPGVRREQYF	TGTGCCAGCAGCTTCCCGGGGGTGAGGCGCGAGCAGTACTTC
TRBD1	-	TRBV6-6	TRBJ2-7	CASSYSGQGVYEQYF	TGTGCCAGCAGTTACTCGGGACAGGGGGTTTACGAGCAGTACTTC
TRBD1	once	TRBV6-1	TRBJ1-1	CASSEDRDRGAFF	TGTGCCAGCAGTGAAGACAGGGACAGGGGAGCTTTCTTT
-	-	TRBV5-1	TRBJ2-2	CASSLDSPNTGELFF	TGCGCCAGCAGCTTGGACTCACCAAACACCGGGGAGCTGTTTTTT
-	-	TRBV19	TRBJ1-2	CASSIPRLRGGYTF	TGTGCCAGTAGTATTCCCCGACTACGGGGTGGCTACACCTTC
-	-	TRBV29-1	TRBJ2-7	CSVASRRDYEQYF	TGCAGCGTTGCCTCTAGGAGGGATTACGAGCAGTACTTC
-	-	TRBV6-2/TRBV6-3	TRBJ1-5	CASSYRRQGNQPQHF	TGTGCCAGCAGTTATCGTCGACAGGGCAATCAGCCCCAGCATTTT
-	-	TRBV6-2/TRBV6-3	TRBJ1-1	CASSRRVLGRYVTEAFF	TGTGCCAGCAGCAGAAGGGTACTAGGGCGGTACGTCACTGAAGCTTTCTTT
TRBD1	-	TRBV7-8	TRBJ1-3	CASSFRRGTASGNTIYF	TGTGCCAGCAGCTTTCGTCGCGGGACAGCCTCTGGAAACACCATATATTTT
TRBD2	-	TRBV6-4	TRBJ2-1	CASSASGNNEQFF	TGTGCCAGCAGTGCTAGCGGAAACAATGAGCAGTTCTTC
-	-	TRBV27	TRBJ1-5	CASSLSARIRNQPQHF	TGTGCCAGCAGTTTATCGGCTAGGATCCGCAATCAGCCCCAGCATTTT
TRBD1	-	TRBV29-1	TRBJ2-2	CSVNRGNSNTGELFF	TGCAGCGTTAACAGGGGCAATTCGAACACCGGGGAGCTGTTTTTT
-	-	TRBV5-1	TRBJ2-6	CASSLEAGWNSGANVLTF	TGCGCCAGCAGCTTGGAGGCAGGCTGGAACTCTGGGGCCAACGTCCTGACTTTC
-	-	TRBV19	TRBJ2-1	CASSIPSSYNEQFF	TGTGCCAGTAGTATCCCTAGCTCCTACAATGAGCAGTTCTTC
-	-	TRBV7-9	TRBJ1-1	CASSLALNRVRGGTEAFF	TGTGCCAGCAGCTTAGCGCTAAACAGGGTAAGAGGTGGGACTGAAGCTTTCTTT
TRBD1	-	TRBV4-1	TRBJ1-2	CASSRGQGHGYTF	TGCGCCAGCAGCCGCGGACAGGGACATGGCTACACCTTC
-	-	TRBV2	TRBJ2-7	CASRERQVSSYEQYF	TGTGCCAGCAGGGAGAGACAGGTGTCTTCCTACGAGCAGTACTTC
TRBD1	-	TRBV6-6	TRBJ2-7	CASRPTTGAVEQYF	TGTGCCAGCAGACCCACGACAGGGGCGGTTGAGCAGTACTTC
TRBD1	-	TRBV6-5	TRBJ1-6	CASSQDRGNNSPLHF	TGTGCCAGCAGTCAGGACAGGGGGAATAATTCACCCCTCCACTTT
-	-	TRBV6-5	TRBJ1-2	CASRNQGTYGYTF	TGTGCCAGCAGAAATCAGGGGACCTATGGCTACACCTTC
-	-	TRBV19	TRBJ1-2	CASEWAGNYGYTF	TGTGCCAGTGAGTGGGCGGGAAACTATGGCTACACCTTC